Below are 24 T cell receptor beta chains sequenced from a single sample in a study of Graves' ophthalmopathy and Graves' hyperthyroidism (dated by TCRdb to 2016 to 2019). TCRdb names Illumina HiSeq 2000 as the instrument used. For repertoire sequencing, the TCR beta CDR3 regions were amplified from RNA transcripts. A first-round RT-PCR used HTBI primers with the Qiagen OneStep RT-PCR kit, followed by a second-round multiplex PCR, size selection and purification. Using fastp at Q25 and MiXCR, TCRdb reprocessed the public reads and kept productive beta chains. Merged by CDR3 protein, the rows form single entries marked with the most common genes and DNA. The sample table shows roughly 480,000 distinct CDR3 sequences, and approximately 15% are seen once. The top ten hold over 7.5% of the sample. Sequenced material: blood. These receptors originate from a woman aged 25 to 39 with Graves' ophthalmopathy. Donor details come from another sample of the same person, matched by shared clones.

This rearrangement joins TRBV29-1 to TRBJ1-1, with TRBD1 matching 9 bases. Germline-derived CDR1 and CDR2 are SQVTM and ANQGSEA. The CDR3 loop spans 11 amino acids. With V trimmed by 6 bases and J by 7 bases, 3 bases remained unmatched. CDR3 region: CSVQGAIEAFF. CDR3 sequence (DNA): TGCAGCGTACAGGGGGCTATTGAAGCTTTCTTT.

This clonotype was detected many times. The chain joins TRBV12-3 or TRBV12-4 to TRBJ2-7, with a possible D match to TRBD1 (6 bases). The CDR3 runs to 15 residues. V was clipped by 0 bases and J by 2 bases, with 11 bases between them. The CDR3 sequence is CASSLAPTGTYEQYF. The CDR3 DNA sequence: TGTGCCAGCAGTTTAGCCCCGACAGGTACCTACGAGCAGTACTTC.

This clonotype turned up a few times. The J gene is TRBJ1-6, the V gene TRBV27; D remains unclear. V shed 7 bases and J shed 7 bases, with 11 bases lying between them. The CDR3 contains 13 residues. In germline, CDR1 is MNHEY, CDR2 SMNVEV (reference sequence). The CDR3 DNA reads as TGTGCCAGCACCCTAGAGGCGAATTCACCCCTCCACTTT. Encoded protein: CASTLEANSPLHF.

In this sample, this clonotype turned up many times. The rearrangement links TRBV10-3 to TRBJ1-1, with TRBD1 as a possible D gene (6 bases). CDR3 length: 13 amino acids. Looked up from germline, CDR1 is ENHRY and CDR2 is SYGVKD. The V and J ends lost 6 bases and 1 base respectively, with 9 bases between them. Here the CDR3 reads CAIRDSTNTEAFF. CDR3 bases: TGTGCCATCAGGGACAGCACGAACACTGAAGCTTTCTTT.

V usage is TRBV20-1 and J usage is TRBJ2-2; the D gene is possibly TRBD2 (6 bases). The CDR3 consists of 15 residues. Trimming took off 0 bases at V and 7 bases at J, with 15 bases between the two ends. CDR1 and CDR2 (germline): DFQATT, SNEGSKA (reference sequence). DNA of the CDR3: TGCAGTGCTAGAGAAGGAGGGAGGTCTGGCGGGGAGCTGTTTTTT. Encoded protein: CSAREGGRSGGELFF.

This clonotype has ten or more counts. This chain joins TRBV28 and TRBJ2-2, with 12 bases that match TRBD2. CDR3 length: 16 residues. V shed 7 bases and J 2 bases; nucleotides not matched to a gene: 5. Germline CDR1 and CDR2: MDHEN and SYDVKM. For the CDR3, the DNA is TGTGCCAGCACGGGACTAGCGGGCCTCAACACCGGGGAGCTGTTTTTT. The encoded protein is CASTGLAGLNTGELFF.

The sample holds many counts of this clonotype. The J gene is TRBJ2-5, the V gene TRBV6-4, with 8 bases that match TRBD1. V lost 0 bases to trimming and J lost 3 bases; unmatched junction nucleotides: 9. The germline V gene has CDR1 MRHNA and CDR2 SNTAGT. CDR3 size: 17 residues. Written as DNA, the CDR3 is TGTGCCAGCAGTGACTCGGGGGACAGGCTTTGTAAAGAGACCCAGTACTTC. Translated, it gives CASSDSGDRLCKETQYF.

This clonotype was picked up a small number of times. The DNA for the CDR3 is TGTGCCAGCAGCCAGGTCCCGGGAGGCCCCTACGAGCAGTACTTC. This sequence encodes CASSQVPGGPYEQYF. This chain joins TRBV3-1 and TRBJ2-7, with TRBD2 matching 7 bases. Trimming took 3 bases from V and 2 from J; bases not matched to a gene: 7. This CDR3 has 15 amino acids. CDR1 and CDR2 from the germline V gene are LGHDT and YNNKEL (reference sequence).

This clonotype was found many times. V gene TRBV5-1 combines with J gene TRBJ1-1; D uncertain. The germline gives CDR1 SGHRS, CDR2 YFSETQ. The CDR3 covers 14 residues. Trimming cost V 0 bases and J 1 base, with 7 bases left between them. In nucleotides, the CDR3 is TGCGCCAGCAGCTTGGGGCAGCCGAACACTGAAGCTTTCTTT. Encoded protein: CASSLGQPNTEAFF.

This clonotype was detected many times. V and J are TRBV30 and TRBJ1-5, with D unresolved. Germline assignment: CDR1 GTSNPN and CDR2 SVGIG (reference sequence). V dropped 0 bases and J dropped 6 bases, with 6 bases sitting between them. The CDR3 contains 12 residues. The CDR3 DNA follows: TGTGCCTGGAGTGTACGGGGTCAGCCCCAGCATTTT. This sequence encodes CAWSVRGQPQHF.

This clonotype was found a few times. V and J are TRBV4-3 and TRBJ2-2; no definite D call. Trimming left V 3 bases short and J 6 bases short, with 8 bases between. Germline CDR1 reads LGHNA; CDR2 reads YSLEER. The CDR3 is 13 residues long. CDR3 sequence: CASSQRPSGELFF. The CDR3 region has the DNA TGCGCCAGCAGCCAGAGACCGTCCGGGGAGCTGTTTTTT.

This clonotype was picked up many times. The chain links TRBV19 to TRBJ1-5, with a weak D call TRBD1 (6 bases). There are 15 residues in the CDR3. V dropped 4 bases and J dropped 2 bases, with 12 bases sitting between them. Germline CDR1 LNHDA, CDR2 SQIVND (reference sequence). Here the CDR3 DNA reads TGTGCCAGTAGTACCTCGGGACACGGCAATCAGCCCCAGCATTTT. Its translation is CASSTSGHGNQPQHF.

This clonotype was recorded many times. The chain is built from TRBV7-8 and TRBJ2-7; D not certain. Trimming took off 4 bases at V and 3 bases at J, with 16 bases between the two ends. The germline V gene encodes CDR1 SGHVS and CDR2 FQNEAQ. This CDR3 comprises 15 residues. The CDR3 spells CASSSKETSNYEQYF. CDR3 sequence (DNA): TGTGCCAGCAGCTCGAAGGAGACATCCAACTACGAGCAGTACTTC.

This clonotype was seen at least ten times. J is TRBJ1-6 and V is TRBV12-3 or TRBV12-4; 9 bases fit TRBD1. The CDR3 loop spans 15 amino acids. Germline trimming cut 5 bases from V and 15 bases from J; bases unmatched to any gene: 14. DNA for the CDR3: TGTGCCAGCAGTCACTACTCAGGACAGGGGATCCTCCTCCACTTT. Translated, it gives CASSHYSGQGILLHF.

In its sample, this clonotype was seen many times. The rearrangement joins TRBV12-3 or TRBV12-4 to TRBJ1-1; 7 bases align to TRBD1. The V and J ends lost 8 bases and 1 base, in that order; junction bases with no gene match: 10. This CDR3 has 15 amino acids. The CDR3: CASGPRQGENTEAFF. CDR3 coding DNA: TGTGCCAGCGGGCCGCGACAGGGTGAGAACACTGAAGCTTTCTTT.

This clonotype was detected many times. The chain links TRBV7-2 to TRBJ1-1; no definite D call. CDR1 is SGHTA and CDR2 is FQGNSA in the germline V gene. There are 11 residues in the CDR3. Between the trimmed V and J ends, which lost 2 bases and 3 bases, there was a span of 1 base. CDR3 in DNA: TGTGCCAGCAGCTTATACACTGAAGCTTTCTTT. Protein: CASSLYTEAFF.

This clonotype was seen ten or more times. The V and J genes are TRBV19 and TRBJ2-5; D might be TRBD2 (6 bases). CDR3 size: 14 residues. Germline V gene sequence: CDR1 LNHDA, CDR2 SQIVND (reference sequence). The germline V and J ends were trimmed by 11 bases and 4 bases, with 20 bases remaining between them. Here the CDR3 DNA reads TGTGCCTCAAGGCGGAGGGCCTCTGGAGAGACCCAGTACTTC. It is translated as CASRRRASGETQYF. The variable domain in full, completed from reference TRBV19 and TRBJ2-5, reads DGGITQSPKYLFRKEGQNVTLSCEQNLNHDAMYWYRQDPGQGLRLIYYSQIVNDFQKGDIAEGYSVSREKKESFPLTVTSAQKNPTAFYLCASRRRASGETQYFGPGTRLLVL.

This clonotype was picked up many times. The chain recombines TRBV29-1 with TRBJ2-7; TRBD2 agrees at 11 bases. The trim removed 4 bases at V and 5 bases at J, leaving 4 bases unmatched. Germline V gene data show CDR1 as SQVTM and CDR2 as ANQGSEA. This CDR3 has 13 amino acids. As DNA, the CDR3 is TGCAGCGTTGTGACTAGCGGGATAGACGAGCAGTACTTC. Protein sequence: CSVVTSGIDEQYF.

This clonotype has just one count. A much larger clonotype is one base distant, so this may be a read error. This is likely a read error, given that the CDR3 carries no conserved phenylalanine or tryptophan at its end. The chain has TRBV20-1 and TRBJ2-5; D perhaps matches TRBD1 (6 bases). The germline V gene encodes CDR1 DFQATT and CDR2 SNEGSKA (reference sequence). With 4 bases removed from V and 2 bases from J, the gap between germline ends came to 14 bases. The CDR3 spans 14 residues. The DNA of the CDR3 is TGCAGTGCTAATACAGGGACGCCGCAAGAGACCCAGTACCTC. Translating gives CSANTGTPQETQYL.

Many counts were recorded for this clonotype. CDR3: CASSSWGNEQYF. The CDR3 DNA sequence: TGTGCCAGCAGCTCATGGGGTAACGAGCAGTACTTC. The rearrangement links TRBV13 to TRBJ2-7, with D hard to call. Looked up from germline, CDR1 is PRHDT and CDR2 is FYEKMQ (reference sequence). The CDR3 consists of 12 residues. Trimming took off 4 bases at V and 5 bases at J, with 9 bases between the two ends.

This sequence joins TRBV19 and TRBJ1-1; 7 bases line up with TRBD1. CDR3 length equals 14 residues. The V gene end was trimmed by 3 bases and the J gene end by 4 bases; junction bases not matched to a gene: 5. CDR1 LNHDA and CDR2 SQIVND come from the germline V gene (reference sequence). CDR3 nucleotide sequence: TGTGCCAGTAGTATCGGAGGGGGCACCACTGAAGCTTTCTTT. Its translation is CASSIGGGTTEAFF.

This clonotype appeared many times. V is TRBV28 and J is TRBJ2-5, with 7 bases identical to TRBD2. This CDR3 is built from 16 residues. Germline V gene lookup returns CDR1 MDHEN and CDR2 SYDVKM. The V segment lost 1 base and the J segment 7 bases; nucleotides outside the gene matches: 12. The CDR3 region is CASSLSGGGNERTQYF. The DNA for the CDR3 is TGTGCCAGCAGTTTATCGGGCGGGGGTAACGAACGGACCCAGTACTTC.

To note about this clonotype: This may stem from a read error, because a much larger clone lies one nucleotide away. Since the CDR3 does not end with the conserved phenylalanine or tryptophan, this likely comes from a read error. The V and J genes are TRBV11-3 and TRBJ2-7; possibly TRBD1 for D (5 bases). V lost 0 bases and J lost 4, with 13 bases in between. The germline V gene has CDR1 SGHNT and CDR2 YENEEA. CDR3 length equals 15 residues. CDR3 nucleotides: TGTGCCAGCAGCTTAGATGCCTGGGGCAGGTACGAGCAGTACTTG. Amino acids: CASSLDAWGRYEQYL.

Of note for this clonotype: A read error may explain this, as a much larger clone is one base away. The V call is TRBV12-3 or TRBV12-4, the J call TRBJ2-7, with D possibly being TRBD2 (7 bases). V gave up 8 bases and J gave up 3 bases, with 20 bases separating them. The CDR3 is made up of 15 amino acids. CDR3 in DNA: TGTGCCAGCTGTAAACAGGGAGGGCCTGGCTACGAGCAGTACTTC. This gives the protein CASCKQGGPGYEQYF.